One and the same sample provided the 3 T cell receptor beta chains below, sequenced in a study of CD4+ T cells in melanoma. The protocol was immunoSEQ multiplex PCR, while the TCRdb copy is restricted to in-frame clones and leaves out a portion. The data show 110,000 to 150,000 clones, approximately 91% seen once. These receptors all stem from a human donor with melanoma.

The genes are TRBV4-2 and TRBJ1-2; a weak D match, TRBD1 (6 bases). The CDR3 has 18 amino acids. CDR1 is LGHNA and CDR2 is YNFKEQ in the germline V gene. The V end lost 4 bases, the J end lost 3 bases, and 24 bases lay between the germline ends. Written as DNA, the CDR3 is TGTGCCAGCAGCCGTGAATCGTATAGGGGGGGTGGGGACTATGGCTACACCTTC. This translates into CASSRESYRGGGDYGYTF.

The chain recombines TRBV30 with TRBJ1-3, with a tentative D call TRBD1 (5 bases). V lost 1 base, J lost 4 bases, and 8 bases lay in between. Germline CDR1 GTSNPN, CDR2 SVGIG (reference sequence). This CDR3 is 13 amino acids long. CDR3 region: CAWSAWGGNTIYF. CDR3 DNA sequence: TGTGCCTGGAGTGCCTGGGGGGGAAACACCATATATTTT.

This sequence joins TRBV6-5 and TRBJ1-6; the D is unclear. Trimming took off 3 bases at V and 0 bases at J, with 9 bases between the two ends. The CDR3 sequence is 16 residues long. Looked up from germline, CDR1 is MNHEY and CDR2 is SVGAGI. In nucleotides, the CDR3 is TGTGCCAGCAGTTATGCTGAAAGCTCCTATAATTCACCCCTCCACTTT. It codes for CASSYAESSYNSPLHF.